This T cell receptor (beta chain) was sequenced during a study of siplizumab effects on memory and regulatory T cells. General observations from the study: In the presence of siplizumab, alloreactive sequences traceable to unstimulated CD4+ memory cells were significantly reduced. In siplizumab conditions, mappable alloreactive CD4+ clones averaged about 69% Treg-derived, against 25% to 30% in controls.

Profiling relied on immunoSEQ multiplex PCR, and the TCRdb table lists in-frame clones only, not all of them. The repertoire consists of about 50,000 clones, with more than 85% occurring once and the leading ten covering around 0.3%. V shed 8 bases and J shed 6 bases, with 23 bases lying between them. The germline V gene has CDR1 SGHDT and CDR2 YYEEEE. The length of the CDR3 is 15 residues. With respect to this clone: The antigen is not known.

Sequenced material: naive CD8+ T cells sorted from blood. The sequence came from a human donor in good health. This chain joins TRBV5-6 and TRBJ1-2, with D possibly matching TRBD1 (5 bases). The CDR3 region is CARLTHMILGDGYTF. Here the CDR3 DNA reads TGTGCCAGATTAACCCACATGATCCTGGGGGATGGCTACACCTTC. Complete variable domain (other parts from reference TRBV5-6 and TRBJ1-2): DAGVTQSPTHLIKTRGQQVTLRCSPKSGHDTVSWYQQALGQGPQFIFQYYEEEERQRGNFPDRFSGHQFPNYSSELNVNALLLGDSALYLCARLTHMILGDGYTFGSGTRLTVV.